The 32 T cell receptor beta chains in this list originate from one sample, sequenced in a study of Ad26.COV2.S vaccination and SARS-CoV-2 variants. The sample's treatment: some 20 received Ad26.COV2.S at low or high dose, single or two shots; a few received placebo; per-sample allocation not given. The study sampled participants on day 63 after the first vaccine or placebo injection. Here immunoSEQ multiplex PCR was the method, and the copy in TCRdb shows in-frame clones only, minus some. The sample gives 300,000 to 350,000 clones, about 90% of which show up once; 5% to 6.5% is in the top ten. The material sequenced was peripheral blood, taken in a trial of Ad26.COV2.S vaccine versus placebo. The receptor set was obtained from a person between 18 and 65 years old who received the Ad26.COV2.S COVID-19 vaccine or a placebo.

The V gene is TRBV10-3, the J gene TRBJ2-3, with 8 bases matching TRBD1. V gave up 4 bases and J gave up 3 bases; unmatched junction bases: 6. From germline, CDR1 is ENHRY and CDR2 SYGVKD. The CDR3 extends over 15 amino acids. CDR3 residues: CAISGRDRYTDTQYF. The CDR3 coding sequence is TGTGCCATCAGTGGAAGGGACAGGTATACAGATACGCAGTATTTT.

The chain carries TRBV7-2 and TRBJ2-1; the D is unclear. Germline V CDR1 and CDR2: SGHTA, FQGNSA. V was cut by 7 bases and J by 12 bases, with 19 bases left in between. The CDR3 consists of 13 residues. CDR3 in amino acids: CASTSYMVPGQFF. CDR3 sequence (DNA): TGTGCCAGCACCTCTTATATGGTTCCCGGGCAGTTCTTC.

This chain connects TRBV7-6 to TRBJ2-3; D is perhaps TRBD1 or TRBD2 (6 bases each). The germline V gene encodes CDR1 SGHVS and CDR2 FNYEAQ. This CDR3 region has 16 residues. V was cut by 3 bases and J by 2 bases, with 15 bases left in between. The chain's CDR3 is CASSLLGGSITDTQYF. The DNA for the CDR3 is TGTGCCAGCAGCTTGCTGGGGGGCTCCATCACAGATACGCAGTATTTT.

The chain links TRBV4-1 to TRBJ2-6, with 7 bases fitting TRBD1. The CDR3 spans 18 residues. The V gene end was trimmed by 4 bases and the J gene end by 0 bases; junction bases not matched to a gene: 9. Per germline, CDR1 MGHRA and CDR2 YSYEKL. CDR3 sequence (DNA): TGCGCCAGCAGCCGATCGGGACAGTCCCTCTCTGGGGCCAACGTCCTGACTTTC. As protein: CASSRSGQSLSGANVLTF.

The chain uses TRBV3-1 (or the pseudogene TRBV3-2) and TRBJ2-7; TRBD2 might be the D (5 bases). The CDR3 sequence is 13 residues long. Germline CDR1 is LGHDT and CDR2 is YNNKEL (reference sequence). V was trimmed by 4 bases and J by 6 bases, leaving 13 bases between them. CDR3 amino acids: CASSPFRGSEQYF. CDR3 nucleotide sequence: TGTGCCAGCAGCCCCTTTCGGGGTAGCGAGCAGTACTTC.

The chain combines TRBV6-5 with TRBJ1-5, with no clear D. The germline V gene has CDR1 MNHEY and CDR2 SVGAGI. The V and J ends lost 6 bases and 6 bases respectively, with 15 bases between them. The CDR3 covers 14 residues. The CDR3 is CASRNGPGGQPQHF. In DNA form, the CDR3 reads TGTGCCAGCAGAAACGGGCCAGGCGGTCAGCCCCAGCATTTT.

This rearrangement joins TRBV7-2 to TRBJ1-1; no clear D. V was shortened by 1 base and J by 7 bases, with 7 bases between the two germline ends. Germline CDR1 reads SGHTA; CDR2 reads FQGNSA. The CDR3 is 12 amino acids. Here the CDR3 reads CASSLEGFEAFF. The DNA of the CDR3 is TGTGCCAGCAGCTTAGAGGGTTTTGAAGCTTTCTTT.

The V and J genes are TRBV10-2 and TRBJ1-1; 8 bases are a match to TRBD1. Germline values: CDR1 WSHSY, CDR2 SAAADI. This CDR3 contains 14 residues. V was clipped by 9 bases and J by 2 bases; unmatched bases: 8. The CDR3 DNA follows: TGCGCCAGTCGACAGGGGAACGGTAACACTGAAGCTTTCTTT. It translates to CASRQGNGNTEAFF.

This chain links TRBV4-1 with TRBJ2-1; 8 bases fit TRBD2. J was trimmed by 4 bases and V by 1 base; bases with no gene match: 6. CDR1 MGHRA and CDR2 YSYEKL come from the germline V gene. This CDR3 has 16 amino acids. The CDR3 DNA is TGCGCCAGCAGCCAAGGGCGCGGGGGGTTATACAATGAGCAGTTCTTC. This gives the protein CASSQGRGGLYNEQFF.

This clone was found a few times. CDR3 in DNA: TGCGCCAGCAGTCCCGGGACTAGCGACGGTAATGAGCAGTTCTTC. This encodes CASSPGTSDGNEQFF. J is TRBJ2-1 and V is TRBV5-1, with 10 bases matching TRBD2. The length of the CDR3 is 15 residues. With V trimmed by 5 bases and J by 7 bases, 9 bases remained unmatched. CDR1 and CDR2 (germline): SGHRS, YFSETQ.

DNA of the CDR3: TGCGCCAGCAGCCATATGGACAGGGGGCAGGAGACCCAGTACTTC. This encodes CASSHMDRGQETQYF. The rearrangement links TRBV4-1 to TRBJ2-5, with 11 bases fitting TRBD1. Germline V gene sequence: CDR1 MGHRA, CDR2 YSYEKL. Trimming removed 3 bases from V and 5 bases from J; junction bases left unmatched: 5. CDR3 size: 15 residues.

This clone has just a few counts. This sequence joins TRBV11-2 and TRBJ1-1; D uncertain. CDR1 and CDR2 from the germline V gene are SGHAT and FQNNGV. Trimming stripped 5 bases from V and 3 bases from J, with 13 bases between. CDR3 length equals 14 residues. The CDR3 reads CASSHPFRDTEAFF. The DNA of the CDR3 is TGTGCCAGCAGCCACCCATTTCGCGACACTGAAGCTTTCTTT.

The chain uses TRBV10-3 and TRBJ1-1; TRBD1 is a possible D gene (6 bases). Germline V CDR1 and CDR2: ENHRY, SYGVKD. The V end lost 0 bases, the J end lost 3 bases, and 11 bases lay between the germline ends. The CDR3 length is 15 residues. CDR3 sequence: CAISESRGSDTEAFF. CDR3 bases: TGTGCCATCAGTGAGTCGAGGGGGTCGGACACTGAAGCTTTCTTT.

The CDR3 reads CASSQVGGAKGYTF. CDR3 in DNA: TGTGCCAGCAGTCAAGTGGGGGGTGCGAAGGGCTACACCTTC. The chain carries TRBV28 and TRBJ1-2; weak D call: TRBD1 (5 bases). The CDR3 contains 14 residues. V gave up 5 bases and J gave up 8 bases, with 18 bases separating them. Germline assignment: CDR1 MDHEN and CDR2 SYDVKM.

The chain couples TRBV7-3 to TRBJ2-3, with D unresolved. V was cut by 1 base and J by 7 bases, with 12 bases left in between. This CDR3 is 14 amino acids long. Germline V gene lookup returns CDR1 SGHTA and CDR2 FQGTGA. In DNA, the CDR3 is TGTGCCAGCAGCTTAAATTGGCAGTCGAATACGCAGTATTTT. Translation gives CASSLNWQSNTQYF.

The chain recombines TRBV7-9 with TRBJ2-1, with TRBD1 matching 8 bases. Trimming took 6 bases from V and 4 from J; bases not matched to a gene: 11. In germline, CDR1 is SEHNR, CDR2 FQNEAQ (reference sequence). The CDR3 extends over 16 amino acids. CDR3 in amino acids: CASRSQGAVGYNEQFF. The CDR3 nucleotides are TGTGCCAGCAGATCTCAGGGGGCAGTGGGATACAATGAGCAGTTCTTC.

The gene calls are TRBV20-1 and TRBJ2-1, with D possibly TRBD2 on 5 matching bases. Trimming shortened V by 3 bases and J by 7 bases, and 10 bases separated the two germline ends. The germline CDR1 and CDR2 sequences are DFQATT and SNEGSKA (reference sequence). The CDR3 has 12 residues. CDR3 in DNA: TGCAGTGCTAGTTTGAGGGAAAATGAGCAGTTCTTC. Protein sequence: CSASLRENEQFF.

The chain has TRBV10-3 and TRBJ2-1; TRBD2 aligns across 12 bases. The J segment lost 7 bases and the V segment lost 4 bases, leaving 14 bases of the junction unmatched. Per the germline V gene, CDR1 is ENHRY and CDR2 is SYGVKD. CDR3 size: 18 residues. CDR3 in amino acids: CAISGSSGGALGTNEQFF. The CDR3 DNA sequence: TGTGCCATCAGTGGGTCTAGCGGGGGGGCTCTGGGTACGAATGAGCAGTTCTTC.

This clone was observed a single time. The chain recombines TRBV19 with TRBJ1-1, with D possibly TRBD1 on 6 matching bases. The CDR3 has 12 residues. With 1 base removed from V and 7 bases from J, the gap between germline ends came to 7 bases. Germline CDR1 reads LNHDA; CDR2 reads SQIVND (reference sequence). DNA of the CDR3: TGTGCCAGTAGTATAGGAGGGGGTGAAGCTTTCTTT. Protein sequence: CASSIGGGEAFF.

The J gene is TRBJ1-1, the V gene TRBV11-2, with D unclear. Germline-derived CDR1 and CDR2 are SGHAT and FQNNGV. V lost 4 bases, J lost 2 bases, and 11 bases lay in between. The CDR3 totals 14 residues. CDR3 DNA sequence: TGTGCCAGCAGCTCAACGCCGGCAAACACTGAAGCTTTCTTT. Residues: CASSSTPANTEAFF.

The chain links TRBV5-8 to TRBJ2-2, with D possibly being TRBD2 (5 bases). Germline CDR1 reads SGHTS; CDR2 reads YDEGEE. The CDR3 is 15 amino acids. V lost 1 base and J lost 5, with 12 bases in between. The CDR3: CASSLSGSRTGELFF. The CDR3 DNA reads TGTGCCAGCAGCTTGTCTGGGAGTAGAACCGGGGAGCTGTTTTTT.

This clone was recorded once. V usage is TRBV29-1 and J usage is TRBJ1-1, with 7 nucleotides matching TRBD1. Trimming cost V 7 bases and J 1 base; bases outside gene matches: 3. This CDR3 is 12 amino acids long. CDR1 is SQVTM, CDR2 ANQGSEA, per germline. The CDR3 DNA is TGCAGCGCAGGGGGTTCGAACACTGAAGCTTTCTTT. This encodes CSAGGSNTEAFF.

Written as DNA, the CDR3 is TGTGCCTGGAGTCCGGGAGACACTGAAGCTTTCTTT. It encodes CAWSPGDTEAFF. V is TRBV30 and J is TRBJ1-1; D uncertain. The CDR3 loop spans 12 amino acids. Trimming left V 2 bases short and J 3 bases short, with 7 bases between. Germline V gene data show CDR1 as GTSNPN and CDR2 as SVGIG (reference sequence).

V gene TRBV9 combines with J gene TRBJ1-6, with 11 positions matching TRBD1. CDR1 and CDR2 (germline): SGDLS, YYNGEE. Losses at the gene ends were 1 base for V and 11 bases for J; bases not matched to a gene: 2. The CDR3 has 14 residues. CDR3 sequence reads: CASSVRDRGAPLHF. The CDR3 coding sequence is TGTGCCAGCAGCGTACGGGACAGGGGGGCACCCCTCCACTTT.

The V gene is TRBV18, the J gene TRBJ2-3; 10 nucleotides agree with TRBD1. Germline V gene data show CDR1 as KGHSH and CDR2 as LQKENI. The CDR3 loop spans 16 amino acids. The V segment lost 3 bases and the J segment 2 bases; nucleotides outside the gene matches: 5. CDR3 DNA: TGTGCCAGCTCACCGGTCGGGACAGGGGCCACAGATACGCAGTATTTT. Its protein product is CASSPVGTGATDTQYF.

Note on this clone: A junction boundary mismatches the germline segment, possibly from a read error. The gene calls are TRBV12-3 or TRBV12-4 and TRBJ1-1, with D possibly TRBD1 on 5 matching bases. The CDR3 loop spans 13 amino acids. CDR3 DNA sequence: TGTGCCAGCAGGTTAGCAGGGAGTACTGAAGCTTTCTTT. This encodes CASRLAGSTEAFF.

The rearrangement joins TRBV28 to TRBJ2-1; possibly TRBD2 for D (5 bases). Trimming pared 5 bases from V and 0 bases from J, leaving 26 bases between. The CDR3 has 20 residues. Germline CDR1 and CDR2: MDHEN and SYDVKM. The DNA for the CDR3 is TGTGCCAGCAGTCTCCCCAGGACTCCCTTCCAAATTTTCTCCTACAATGAGCAGTTCTTC. As protein: CASSLPRTPFQIFSYNEQFF.

The chain is built from TRBV15 and TRBJ2-1, with D uncertain. V dropped 1 base and J dropped 1 base, with 5 bases sitting between them. The V gene's germline CDR1 is LNHNV and CDR2 YYDKDF (reference sequence). The CDR3 has 14 residues. The CDR3 nucleotides read TGTGCCACCAGCAGAGTCGGGTCCTACAATGAGCAGTTCTTC. Encoded protein: CATSRVGSYNEQFF.

J is TRBJ1-4 and V is TRBV4-3, with 7 bases that match TRBD1. The CDR3 length is 16 residues. V lost 0 bases to trimming and J lost 5 bases; unmatched junction nucleotides: 6. Germline values: CDR1 LGHNA, CDR2 YSLEER. The CDR3, as DNA: TGCGCCAGCAGCCAAGATCGGGACAGTCGAAATGAAAAACTGTTTTTT. Translated: CASSQDRDSRNEKLFF.

This chain's CDR3 is CASSPLKDEQYF. CDR3 sequence (DNA): TGTGCCAGCTCACCACTTAAGGACGAGCAGTACTTC. This rearrangement joins TRBV18 to TRBJ2-7; no clear D. V shed 1 base and J shed 5 bases, with 6 bases lying between them. Germline CDR1 is KGHSH and CDR2 is LQKENI. This CDR3 comprises 12 residues. Drawing the rest from reference TRBV18 and TRBJ2-7, the complete variable domain is NAGVMQNPRHLVRRRGQEARLRCSPMKGHSHVYWYRQLPEEGLKFMVYLQKENIIDESGMPKERFSAEFPKEGPSILRIQQVVRGDSAAYFCASSPLKDEQYFGPGTRLTVT.

This clone was seen once. The gene calls are TRBV19 and TRBJ2-7; D unclear. V gave up 0 bases and J gave up 7 bases, with 7 bases separating them. This CDR3 has 12 residues. Germline loops: CDR1 LNHDA, CDR2 SQIVND (reference sequence). CDR3 sequence reads: CASSIDLGEQYV. Here the CDR3 DNA reads TGTGCCAGTAGTATAGATCTGGGGGAGCAGTACGTC.

V is TRBV5-6 and J is TRBJ1-2, with D possibly being TRBD1 (5 bases). CDR3 length equals 14 residues. CDR1 and CDR2 (germline): SGHDT, YYEEEE. Trimming pared 3 bases from V and 6 bases from J, leaving 15 bases between. The CDR3 DNA follows: TGTGCCAGCAGCTGGGGCTCGGTGCTGGATGGCTACACCTTC. Protein product: CASSWGSVLDGYTF.